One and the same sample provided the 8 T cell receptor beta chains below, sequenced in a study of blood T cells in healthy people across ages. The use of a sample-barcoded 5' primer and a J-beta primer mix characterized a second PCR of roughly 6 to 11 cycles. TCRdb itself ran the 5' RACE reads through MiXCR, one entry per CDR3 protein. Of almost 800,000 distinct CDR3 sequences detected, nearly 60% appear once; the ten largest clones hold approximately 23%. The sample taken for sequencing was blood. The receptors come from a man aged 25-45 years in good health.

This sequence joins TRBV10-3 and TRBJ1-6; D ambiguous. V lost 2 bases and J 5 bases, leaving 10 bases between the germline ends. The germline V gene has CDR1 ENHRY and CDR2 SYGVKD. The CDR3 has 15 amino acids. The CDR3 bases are TGTGCCATCAGTGAGGAGTTCGACAATAATTCACCCCTCCACTTT. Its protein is CAISEEFDNNSPLHF.

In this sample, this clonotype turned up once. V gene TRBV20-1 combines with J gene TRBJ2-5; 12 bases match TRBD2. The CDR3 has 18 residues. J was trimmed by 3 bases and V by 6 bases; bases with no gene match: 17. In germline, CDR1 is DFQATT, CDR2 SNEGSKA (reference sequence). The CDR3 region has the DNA TGCAGTGCCCCACCGAGGACTAGCGGGGCGGGTCCGGAAGAGACCCAGTACTTC. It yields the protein CSAPPRTSGAGPEETQYF.

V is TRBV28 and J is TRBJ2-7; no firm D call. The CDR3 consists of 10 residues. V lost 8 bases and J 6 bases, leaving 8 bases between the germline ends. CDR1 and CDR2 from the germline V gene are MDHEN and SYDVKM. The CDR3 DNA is TGTGCCAGCGGGGTCCGCGAGCAGTACTTC. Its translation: CASGVREQYF.

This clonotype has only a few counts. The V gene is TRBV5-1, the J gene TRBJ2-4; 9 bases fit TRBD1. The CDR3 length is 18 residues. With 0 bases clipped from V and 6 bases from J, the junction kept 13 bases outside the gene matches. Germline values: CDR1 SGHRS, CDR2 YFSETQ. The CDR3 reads CASSLGNSGTGIGNIQYF. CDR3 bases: TGCGCCAGCAGCTTGGGCAACTCCGGGACAGGGATTGGAAACATTCAGTACTTC.

The CDR3, as DNA: TGTGCCAGCAGCACACCCACCCAGCGGGGGGGCAGGGATGAGCAGTTCTTC. Translated, it gives CASSTPTQRGGRDEQFF. The J gene is TRBJ2-1, the V gene TRBV7-6, with 10 nucleotides matching TRBD2. The germline CDR1 and CDR2 sequences are SGHVS and FNYEAQ. The CDR3 runs 17 residues. V trimming: 5 bases; J trimming: 8 bases; junction bases outside the gene matches: 15.

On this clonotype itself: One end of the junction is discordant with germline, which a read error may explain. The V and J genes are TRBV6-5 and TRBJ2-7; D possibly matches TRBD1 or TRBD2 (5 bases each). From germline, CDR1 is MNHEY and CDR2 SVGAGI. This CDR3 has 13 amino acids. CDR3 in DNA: TGTGCCAGCAGTTACTCGGGGGTAAACGAGCTGTACTTC. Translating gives CASSYSGVNELYF.

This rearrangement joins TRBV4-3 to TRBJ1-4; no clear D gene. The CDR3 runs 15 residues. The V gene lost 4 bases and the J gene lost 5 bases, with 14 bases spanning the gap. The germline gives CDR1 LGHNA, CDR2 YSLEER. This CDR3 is CASSLEQRKNEKLFF. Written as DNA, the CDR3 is TGCGCCAGCAGCCTGGAACAGAGAAAAAATGAAAAACTGTTTTTT.

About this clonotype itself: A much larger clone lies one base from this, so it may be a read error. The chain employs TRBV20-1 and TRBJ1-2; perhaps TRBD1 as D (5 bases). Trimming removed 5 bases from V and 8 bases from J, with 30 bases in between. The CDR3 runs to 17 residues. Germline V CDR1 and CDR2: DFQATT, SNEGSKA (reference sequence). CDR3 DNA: TGCAGTGCTGTGGCCCAGGCATCCGGGACTGCTATTTCGGGCTACACCTTC. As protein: CSAVAQASGTAISGYTF.